A single sample is the source of the 5 T cell receptor beta chains below, sequenced in a study of early T cells in non-severe SARS-CoV-2 infection. TCRdb fed the 5' RACE reads into MiXCR, producing one record per CDR3 protein. This sample yields about 77,000 distinct CDR3 sequences, of which around 17% are seen a single time; less than 3.5% belongs to the top ten. The sample was whole blood. The receptors shown here come from an adult who was a healthcare worker with PCR-confirmed SARS-CoV-2 infection or an uninfected control (not recorded which).

There are a few counts of this clonotype. The chain has TRBV10-3 and TRBJ2-6, with D uncertain. With 2 bases removed from V and 2 bases from J, the gap between germline ends came to 10 bases. CDR3 size: 16 residues. CDR1 is ENHRY, CDR2 SYGVKD, per germline. In DNA, the CDR3 is TGTGCCATCAGTGAGCGAGCAAGTACTGGGGCCAACGTCCTGACTTTC. It is translated as CAISERASTGANVLTF.

Judged by abundance, this clonotype is medium-sized. The CDR3 sequence: CASSLIPRGAETGELFF. In nucleotides, the CDR3 is TGTGCCAGCAGCTTAATCCCCCGGGGGGCGGAGACCGGGGAGCTGTTTTTT. This chain joins TRBV7-6 and TRBJ2-2; a possible D gene is TRBD2 (7 bases). V dropped 2 bases and J dropped 5 bases, with 18 bases sitting between them. The germline V gene encodes CDR1 SGHVS and CDR2 FNYEAQ. The CDR3 covers 17 residues. Combining the CDR3 with reference TRBV7-6 and TRBJ2-2 gives the whole variable domain GAGVSQSPRYKVTKRGQDVALRCDPISGHVSLYWYRQALGQGPEFLTYFNYEAQQDKSGLPNDRFSAERPEGSISTLTIQRTEQRDSAMYRCASSLIPRGAETGELFFGEGSRLTVL.

The V and J genes are TRBV29-1 and TRBJ1-5, with 8 bases matching TRBD1. Trimming cost V 3 bases and J 6 bases; bases outside gene matches: 4. The CDR3 totals 13 residues. Germline lookup yields CDR1 SQVTM and CDR2 ANQGSEA. The chain's CDR3 is CSVDAGGGQPQHF. CDR3 sequence (DNA): TGCAGCGTTGATGCAGGGGGCGGTCAGCCCCAGCATTTT.

This chain connects TRBV9 to TRBJ2-2; 8 nucleotides line up with TRBD2. Germline V gene lookup returns CDR1 SGDLS and CDR2 YYNGEE. V was pared by 6 bases and J by 6 bases, with 7 bases of the junction left unmatched. The length of the CDR3 is 14 residues. DNA for the CDR3: TGTGCCAGCACCTCAGCGGGAGTCGCCGGGGAGCTGTTTTTT. Translation: CASTSAGVAGELFF.

This clonotype was detected many times. This chain joins TRBV2 and TRBJ2-4; TRBD1 or TRBD2 may be the D gene (5 bases each). The CDR3 runs to 17 residues. Germline CDR1 SNHLY, CDR2 FYNNEI. Trimming left V 1 base short and J 2 bases short, with 15 bases between. CDR3 nucleotide sequence: TGTGCCAGCAGTGAAGTGGCCGGTGGGGGACCCAAAAACATTCAGTACTTC. This gives the protein CASSEVAGGGPKNIQYF. The full variable domain, in which reference TRBV2 and TRBJ2-4 provide the parts outside the CDR3, is EPEVTQTPSHQVTQMGQEVILRCVPISNHLYFYWYRQILGQKVEFLVSFYNNEISEKSEIFDDQFSVERPDGSNFTLKIRSTKLEDSAMYFCASSEVAGGGPKNIQYFGAGTRLSVL.